Listed below are T cell receptor beta chains from one sample, sequenced in a study of OX40 agonist ivuxolimab in advanced cancers. Method: immunoSEQ multiplex PCR; TCRdb's copy keeps in-frame clones and lacks some. The sample shows about 16,000 clones, 80% to 95% of them seen only once. Sequencing was performed on CD4+ or CD8+ T cells sorted from blood, taken in a trial of the OX40 agonist ivuxolimab. The source of these receptors is an adult with an advanced solid tumor such as melanoma, head and neck, liver or kidney cancer. CDR3s include the opening cysteine and the closing phenylalanine or tryptophan. The D gene is left open where the match is weak. The size entry is marked missing in some rows and otherwise reads once, few, many or a size class.

V gene: TRBV19
clone size: NA
J gene: TRBJ2-7
D gene: TRBD1
CDR3 protein: CASSWVRTGVGYEQYF
CDR3 DNA: TGTGCCAGTAGTTGGGTCCGGACAGGGGTAGGATACGAGCAGTACTTC

V gene: TRBV29-1
clone size: once
J gene: TRBJ2-1
D gene: NA
CDR3 protein: CSVPGTDYNEQFF
CDR3 DNA: TGCAGCGTACCTGGAACGGATTACAATGAGCAGTTCTTC

V gene: TRBV5-4
clone size: NA
J gene: TRBJ2-5
D gene: NA
CDR3 protein: CASSLGTLKKQETQYF
CDR3 DNA: TGTGCCAGCAGCTTGGGGACACTAAAGAAACAAGAGACCCAGTACTTC

V gene: TRBV7-6
clone size: NA
J gene: TRBJ2-3
D gene: TRBD2
CDR3 protein: CASSLSGGRTTDTQYF
CDR3 DNA: TGTGCCAGCAGCTTAAGTGGCGGGAGAACCACAGATACGCAGTATTTT

V gene: TRBV6-6
clone size: NA
J gene: TRBJ2-7
D gene: NA
CDR3 protein: CASSSTYEQYF
CDR3 DNA: TGTGCCAGCAGTTCGACCTACGAGCAGTACTTC

V gene: TRBV15
clone size: NA
J gene: TRBJ1-5
D gene: NA
CDR3 protein: CATSPTLGWTSNQPQHF
CDR3 DNA: TGTGCCACCAGCCCCACATTAGGTTGGACTAGCAATCAGCCCCAGCATTTT

V gene: TRBV5-7
clone size: NA
J gene: TRBJ2-2
D gene: NA
CDR3 protein: CASSPGGSYTGELFF
CDR3 DNA: TGTGCCAGCAGCCCCGGAGGGAGCTACACCGGGGAGCTGTTTTTT

V gene: TRBV5-5
clone size: NA
J gene: TRBJ1-3
D gene: NA
CDR3 protein: CASSFGHLTSGNTIYF
CDR3 DNA: TGTGCCAGCAGCTTCGGACACCTGACCTCTGGAAACACCATATATTTT

V gene: TRBV19
clone size: NA
J gene: TRBJ2-2
D gene: NA
CDR3 protein: CASSGTGQHRELFF
CDR3 DNA: TGTGCCAGTAGTGGCACGGGACAACACCGGGAGCTGTTTTTT

V gene: TRBV7-9
clone size: once
J gene: TRBJ1-4
D gene: NA
CDR3 protein: CASSLLLPNEKLFF
CDR3 DNA: TGTGCCAGCAGCTTACTTTTACCTAATGAAAAACTGTTTTTT

V gene: TRBV19
clone size: NA
J gene: TRBJ1-5
D gene: TRBD1
CDR3 protein: CASSIVEGGDQPQHF
CDR3 DNA: TGTGCCAGTAGTATAGTTGAAGGGGGCGATCAGCCCCAGCATTTT

V gene: TRBV19
clone size: NA
J gene: TRBJ1-1
D gene: TRBD1
CDR3 protein: CASSRQGLGTEAFF
CDR3 DNA: TGTGCCAGTAGTAGACAGGGATTAGGCACTGAAGCTTTCTTT

V gene: TRBV6-5
clone size: NA
J gene: TRBJ1-2
D gene: TRBD1
CDR3 protein: CASSSDRVGYTF
CDR3 DNA: TGTGCCAGCAGTTCCGACAGGGTAGGCTACACCTTC

V gene: TRBV6-5
clone size: NA
J gene: TRBJ1-1
D gene: TRBD1
CDR3 protein: CASSRTGKPEAFF
CDR3 DNA: TGTGCCAGCAGTCGGACAGGCAAACCTGAAGCTTTCTTT

V gene: TRBV7-2
clone size: NA
J gene: TRBJ2-4
D gene: TRBD1
CDR3 protein: CASSLETGTKNIQYF
CDR3 DNA: TGTGCCAGCAGCTTAGAGACAGGGACCAAAAACATTCAGTACTTC

V gene: TRBV6-5
clone size: NA
J gene: TRBJ2-1
D gene: NA
CDR3 protein: CASSPPGSLQFF
CDR3 DNA: TGTGCCAGCAGTCCCCCCGGGAGTCTTCAGTTCTTC

V gene: TRBV7-2
clone size: NA
J gene: TRBJ2-5
D gene: TRBD2
CDR3 protein: CASSSTSGGRETQYF
CDR3 DNA: TGTGCCAGCAGTTCTACTAGCGGGGGGAGAGAGACCCAGTACTTC

V gene: TRBV30
clone size: few
J gene: TRBJ2-4
D gene: NA
CDR3 protein: CAWSGRGSAKNIQYF
CDR3 DNA: TGTGCCTGGAGTGGCCGGGGATCGGCCAAAAACATTCAGTACTTC

V gene: TRBV5-6
clone size: NA
J gene: TRBJ1-1
D gene: NA
CDR3 protein: CASSVTGRAEAFF
CDR3 DNA: TGTGCCAGCAGCGTCACAGGGAGGGCTGAAGCTTTCTTT

V gene: TRBV9
clone size: NA
J gene: TRBJ2-1
D gene: NA
CDR3 protein: CASSVESGVAYNEQFF
CDR3 DNA: TGTGCCAGCAGCGTTGAGAGCGGAGTCGCCTACAATGAGCAGTTCTTC

V gene: TRBV7-6
clone size: NA
J gene: TRBJ1-1
D gene: NA
CDR3 protein: CASSLAGRGLNTEAFF
CDR3 DNA: TGTGCCAGCAGCTTAGCCGGTAGGGGACTGAACACTGAAGCTTTCTTT

V gene: TRBV13
clone size: NA
J gene: TRBJ1-4
D gene: NA
CDR3 protein: CASSLPGSGEKLFF
CDR3 DNA: TGTGCCAGCAGCTTACCAGGGTCCGGGGAAAAACTGTTTTTT

V gene: TRBV7-9
clone size: NA
J gene: TRBJ2-3
D gene: TRBD2
CDR3 protein: CASSLIGTSVTDTQYF
CDR3 DNA: TGTGCCAGCAGCTTAATAGGGACTAGCGTCACAGATACGCAGTATTTT

V gene: TRBV30
clone size: NA
J gene: TRBJ2-4
D gene: NA
CDR3 protein: CAWSVLGRGAAKNIQYF
CDR3 DNA: TGTGCCTGGAGTGTATTGGGAAGGGGGGCTGCCAAAAACATTCAGTACTTC

V gene: TRBV11-3
clone size: NA
J gene: TRBJ2-1
D gene: TRBD2
CDR3 protein: CASRDSGWSYNEQFF
CDR3 DNA: TGTGCCAGCAGAGATAGCGGGTGGTCCTACAATGAGCAGTTCTTC

V gene: TRBV10-3
clone size: NA
J gene: TRBJ2-1
D gene: TRBD2
CDR3 protein: CAISESGFLREISYNEQFF
CDR3 DNA: TGTGCCATCAGTGAGTCGGGGTTCTTGCGGGAGATTTCCTACAATGAGCAGTTCTTC

V gene: TRBV7-6
clone size: NA
J gene: TRBJ2-7
D gene: TRBD2
CDR3 protein: CASSSGTSGTFTYEQYF
CDR3 DNA: TGTGCCAGCAGTTCCGGGACTAGCGGAACTTTCACCTACGAGCAGTACTTC

V gene: TRBV7-2
clone size: NA
J gene: TRBJ2-7
D gene: TRBD2
CDR3 protein: CASSSRLADTYEQYF
CDR3 DNA: TGTGCCAGCAGCTCGAGACTAGCTGATACCTACGAGCAGTACTTC

V gene: TRBV9
clone size: NA
J gene: TRBJ1-3
D gene: NA
CDR3 protein: CASSPHSDWGNTIYF
CDR3 DNA: TGTGCCAGCAGCCCTCACAGCGACTGGGGAAACACCATATATTTT

V gene: TRBV12-5
clone size: NA
J gene: TRBJ2-5
D gene: TRBD1
CDR3 protein: CASGFGTAQETQYF
CDR3 DNA: TGTGCTAGTGGTTTTGGGACAGCCCAAGAGACCCAGTACTTC

V gene: TRBV7-1
clone size: NA
J gene: TRBJ1-2
D gene: NA
CDR3 protein: CASQLVGAYGYTF
CDR3 DNA: TGTGCCAGCCAATTAGTAGGGGCCTATGGCTACACCTTC

V gene: TRBV13
clone size: NA
J gene: TRBJ2-3
D gene: NA
CDR3 protein: CASSPVGAGVADTQYF
CDR3 DNA: TGTGCCAGCAGCCCGGTAGGGGCAGGGGTCGCAGATACGCAGTATTTT

V gene: TRBV29-1
clone size: NA
J gene: TRBJ2-3
D gene: TRBD1
CDR3 protein: CSVEGQGVTDTQYF
CDR3 DNA: TGCAGCGTTGAGGGACAGGGAGTCACAGATACGCAGTATTTT

V gene: TRBV2
clone size: NA
J gene: TRBJ2-7
D gene: TRBD1
CDR3 protein: CASRHGTGGDEQYF
CDR3 DNA: TGTGCCAGCAGACACGGGACAGGGGGGGACGAGCAGTACTTC

V gene: TRBV19
clone size: NA
J gene: TRBJ1-5
D gene: NA
CDR3 protein: CASSIRQYNQPQHF
CDR3 DNA: TGTGCCAGTAGTATCCGACAGTACAATCAGCCCCAGCATTTT

V gene: TRBV2
clone size: NA
J gene: TRBJ1-1
D gene: NA
CDR3 protein: CASSSGDSTEAFF
CDR3 DNA: TGTGCCAGCAGCTCAGGGGATTCCACTGAAGCTTTCTTT

V gene: TRBV7-6
clone size: NA
J gene: TRBJ2-7
D gene: TRBD2
CDR3 protein: CASSPSPSGLEQYF
CDR3 DNA: TGTGCCAGCAGCCCTAGTCCTAGCGGTCTCGAGCAGTACTTC

V gene: TRBV6-6
clone size: NA
J gene: TRBJ2-2
D gene: NA
CDR3 protein: CASSDGTANTGELFF
CDR3 DNA: TGTGCCAGCAGTGACGGGACTGCCAACACCGGGGAGCTGTTTTTT

V gene: TRBV6-1
clone size: NA
J gene: TRBJ2-7
D gene: TRBD2
CDR3 protein: CASSEGTSGRDEQYF
CDR3 DNA: TGTGCCAGCAGTGAGGGGACTAGCGGGAGAGACGAGCAGTACTTC

V gene: TRBV7-2
clone size: NA
J gene: TRBJ2-2
D gene: NA
CDR3 protein: CASSLEQISPSNTGELFF
CDR3 DNA: TGTGCCAGCAGCTTAGAACAGATAAGCCCATCGAACACCGGGGAGCTGTTTTTT

V gene: TRBV10-3
clone size: NA
J gene: TRBJ2-7
D gene: TRBD1
CDR3 protein: CAISLRTGGSYEQYF
CDR3 DNA: TGTGCCATCAGCCTAAGGACAGGGGGCTCCTACGAGCAGTACTTC

V gene: TRBV7-2
clone size: medium-sized
J gene: TRBJ1-2
D gene: NA
CDR3 protein: CASSLAPSDGYTF
CDR3 DNA: TGTGCCAGCAGCTTAGCCCCTTCCGATGGCTACACCTTC

V gene: TRBV27
clone size: NA
J gene: TRBJ2-7
D gene: NA
CDR3 protein: CASAPPGLGGSYEQYF
CDR3 DNA: TGTGCCAGCGCCCCTCCCGGACTAGGGGGGTCCTACGAGCAGTACTTC

V gene: TRBV4-3
clone size: NA
J gene: TRBJ1-2
D gene: NA
CDR3 protein: CASSRTLLGVDNYGYTF
CDR3 DNA: TGCGCCAGCAGCCGGACACTGTTAGGGGTCGATAACTATGGCTACACCTTC

V gene: TRBV19
clone size: NA
J gene: TRBJ2-7
D gene: TRBD2
CDR3 protein: CASSSLAGDSYEQYF
CDR3 DNA: TGTGCCAGTAGTAGCCTAGCGGGAGACTCCTACGAGCAGTACTTC